This T cell receptor (beta chain) stems from a study of identical twins. cDNA carried unique molecular identifiers, and a universal primer site was added by template switching. TCRdb analysed the 5' RACE reads with MiXCR anew, one entry per CDR3 protein. The data show around 1.7 million distinct CDR3 sequences, with around a third seen just once and 0.25% to 0.3% held by the top ten. Study-wide points: Compared with models, monozygotic twins showed more out-of-frame TCR alpha sharing. There is a chance that invariant MAIT and iNKT cells partially muddied zero-insertion analyses.

This CDR3 comprises 17 residues. V was clipped by 1 base and J by 2 bases; unmatched bases: 8. Germline V CDR1 and CDR2: SGHRS, YFSETQ. Note on this clonotype: Antigen: not known.

Sequencing was done on a sample of cord blood. This rearrangement joins TRBV5-1 to TRBJ2-3; 9 bases match TRBD2. The clonotype was recovered from a newborn girl in good health. Here the CDR3 DNA reads TGCGCCAGCAGCTTGCTGGGGGGACTAGCTCCCACAGATACGCAGTATTTT. It is translated as CASSLLGGLAPTDTQYF.